The 27 T cell receptor beta chains reported below all come from one sample, sequenced in a study of CD8+CD57+ T cells in acquired aplastic anemia. Profiling that covered TCR beta VDJ and CDR3 relied on genomic DNA as its template. TCRdb analysed the reads with MiXCR anew, one entry per CDR3 protein. The repertoire consists of about 140,000 distinct CDR3 sequences, with around 41% occurring once and the leading ten covering 6.5% to 10%. Sequencing input: sorted CD4+, CD8+, or CD8+CD57+ T cells (not recorded which) from PBMCs. These receptors were taken from a human donor in good health, serving as a control.

The V gene is TRBV20-1, the J gene TRBJ1-1, with D perhaps matching TRBD1 (5 bases). V was trimmed by 2 bases and J by 5 bases, leaving 18 bases between them. Germline values: CDR1 DFQATT, CDR2 SNEGSKA (reference sequence). This CDR3 comprises 15 residues. CDR3 DNA: TGCAGTGCTAGAAGGGGAGGGTCTTGGGGAACTGAAGCTTTCTTT. This encodes CSARRGGSWGTEAFF.

The chain combines TRBV28 with TRBJ1-2; 9 bases are shared with TRBD1. Trimming removed 5 bases from V and 7 bases from J; junction bases left unmatched: 8. Germline V gives CDR1 MDHEN, CDR2 SYDVKM. The CDR3 is made up of 14 amino acids. For the CDR3, the DNA is TGTGCCAGCAGTATACAAACGGACAGGGGTGGCTACACCTTC. Protein sequence: CASSIQTDRGGYTF.

This clonotype was seen repeatedly, ten times or more. The V gene is TRBV9, the J gene TRBJ2-3, with D uncertain. The germline gives CDR1 SGDLS, CDR2 YYNGEE. V was shortened by 0 bases and J by 1 base, with 9 bases between the two germline ends. CDR3 length equals 15 residues. CDR3 region: CASSVDGLGTDTQYF. Written as DNA, the CDR3 is TGTGCCAGCAGCGTAGACGGGCTGGGCACAGATACGCAGTATTTT.

The chain combines TRBV5-1 with TRBJ1-3, with 7 bases that match TRBD1. This CDR3 has 19 residues. V lost 0 bases and J lost 0; bases outside the gene matches: 12. CDR1 and CDR2 (germline): SGHRS, YFSETQ. CDR3: CASSLGTGGSVSSGNTIYF. The CDR3 DNA reads as TGCGCCAGCAGCTTGGGGACAGGAGGGTCCGTCAGCTCTGGAAACACCATATATTTT.

The chain joins TRBV15 to TRBJ1-1; D gene unclear. CDR3 length: 13 amino acids. V lost 8 bases and J 6 bases, leaving 16 bases between the germline ends. The germline CDR1 and CDR2 sequences are LNHNV and YYDKDF (reference sequence). CDR3 in DNA: TGTGCCACCGGACGCGCTCCGAATGCTGAAGCTTTCTTT. Its protein product is CATGRAPNAEAFF.

The V gene is TRBV19, the J gene TRBJ2-7; D gene unclear. CDR3 length: 14 amino acids. With 7 bases removed from V and 4 bases from J, the gap between germline ends came to 17 bases. Germline V gene sequence: CDR1 LNHDA, CDR2 SQIVND (reference sequence). In DNA, the CDR3 is TGTGCCAGTAAATCCCGATCAACGGAGTACGAGCAGTACTTC. Its translation is CASKSRSTEYEQYF.

Remarks on this clonotype: A much larger clone sits a single nucleotide away, making a read error possible. The chain combines TRBV4-2 with TRBJ1-1; D call uncertain. Germline lookup yields CDR1 LGHNA and CDR2 YNFKEQ. CDR3 length: 15 residues. V shed 0 bases and J shed 2 bases, with 10 bases lying between them. CDR3 region: CASSQDLKTNTEAFF. CDR3 coding DNA: TGTGCCAGCAGCCAAGATCTGAAGACTAACACTGAAGCTTTCTTT.

The chain carries TRBV7-2 and TRBJ1-5, with 7 positions matching TRBD1. With 3 bases clipped from V and 4 bases from J, the junction kept 6 bases outside the gene matches. This CDR3 is built from 15 residues. Germline assignment: CDR1 SGHTA and CDR2 FQGNSA. The CDR3 protein is CASSFFGTENQPQHF. The CDR3 DNA reads as TGTGCCAGCAGCTTCTTCGGGACAGAGAATCAGCCCCAGCATTTT.

This chain links TRBV9 with TRBJ1-2; D unresolved. The V gene lost 3 bases and the J gene lost 8 bases, with 8 bases spanning the gap. From germline, CDR1 is SGDLS and CDR2 YYNGEE. This CDR3 comprises 11 residues. The CDR3, as DNA: TGTGCCAGCAGCGGTCGGGGAGGCTACACCTTC. Its protein product is CASSGRGGYTF. Drawing the rest from reference TRBV9 and TRBJ1-2, the complete variable domain is DSGVTQTPKHLITATGQRVTLRCSPRSGDLSVYWYQQSLDQGLQFLIQYYNGEERAKGNILERFSAQQFPDLHSELNLSSLELGDSALYFCASSGRGGYTFGSGTRLTVV.

A word on this clonotype: A much larger clone is a single base away; this may be a read error. V usage is TRBV5-5 and J usage is TRBJ1-3, with D possibly TRBD1 on 6 matching bases. The CDR3 has 15 amino acids. The V gene's germline CDR1 is SGHKS and CDR2 YYEKEE (reference sequence). The CDR3 DNA sequence: TGTGCCAGCAGCGGAATTCGACAGGCTGGAAACATCATATATTTT. It specifies CASSGIRQAGNIIYF. The variable domain in full, with the rest retrieved from reference TRBV5-5 and TRBJ1-3, is DAGVTQSPTHLIKTRGQQVTLRCSPISGHKSVSWYQQVLGQGPQFIFQYYEKEERGRGNFPDRFSARQFPNYSSELNVNALLLGDSALYLCASSGIRQAGNIIYFGEGSWLTVV.

V is TRBV5-5 and J is TRBJ1-2; TRBD1 matches at 11 bases. Germline loops: CDR1 SGHKS, CDR2 YYEKEE (reference sequence). This CDR3 is built from 16 residues. J was trimmed by 0 bases and V by 1 base; bases with no gene match: 2. CDR3 nucleotide sequence: TGTGCCAGCAGCTTGCGGGGACAGGGGGCTAACTATGGCTACACCTTC. This translates into CASSLRGQGANYGYTF.

This clonotype was counted many times. The chain uses TRBV12-3 or TRBV12-4 and TRBJ1-2; TRBD1 aligns across 12 bases. The CDR3 is 14 amino acids. J was trimmed by 7 bases and V by 5 bases; bases with no gene match: 5. The CDR3 DNA sequence: TGTGCCAGCAGTGAGGGACAGGGGGCGGGTGGCTACACCTTC. This translates into CASSEGQGAGGYTF.

This clonotype has at least ten counts. The chain has TRBV13 and TRBJ2-1, with TRBD2 matching 9 bases. This CDR3 region has 15 residues. V trimming: 4 bases; J trimming: 2 bases; junction bases outside the gene matches: 3. From germline, CDR1 is PRHDT and CDR2 FYEKMQ (reference sequence). The CDR3 DNA follows: TGTGCCAGCAGCTGGAGACTAGCGGCCTACAATGAGCAGTTCTTC. Translated: CASSWRLAAYNEQFF.

This clonotype was picked up many times. The V call is TRBV5-1, the J call TRBJ1-1; 7 nucleotides align to TRBD1. J lost 1 base, V lost 3 bases, and 6 bases had no gene match. The V gene's germline CDR1 is SGHRS and CDR2 YFSETQ. The CDR3 loop spans 15 amino acids. CDR3 protein: CASSWGQTKNTEAFF. The DNA of the CDR3 is TGCGCCAGCAGCTGGGGACAGACCAAGAACACTGAAGCTTTCTTT.

Concerning this clonotype: This may be a read error: a much more frequent sequence differs by one nucleotide. This rearrangement joins TRBV5-4 to TRBJ2-1; D not certain. Germline CDR1 SGHNT, CDR2 YYREEE (reference sequence). The CDR3 spans 13 residues. The CDR3 DNA is TGTGCCGGCAGCTTGGCCGGGTCGCAACGGCAGTTCTTC. Translating gives CAGSLAGSQRQFF. The whole variable domain, filled in from reference TRBV5-4 and TRBJ2-1, reads ETGVTQSPTHLIKTRGQQVTLRCSSQSGHNTVSWYQQALGQGPQFIFQYYREEENGRGNFPPRFSGLQFPNYSSELNVNALELDDSALYLCAGSLAGSQRQFFGPGTRLTVL.

The chain is built from TRBV29-1 and TRBJ1-6; D is possibly TRBD1 (6 bases). The CDR3 is made up of 12 amino acids. Per germline, CDR1 SQVTM and CDR2 ANQGSEA. V lost 7 bases and J lost 6, with 10 bases in between. CDR3 in amino acids: CSAGQPNSPLHF. The CDR3 DNA reads as TGCAGCGCTGGACAGCCTAATTCACCCCTCCACTTT.

This clonotype was recorded many times. This sequence joins TRBV5-1 and TRBJ1-4; D call uncertain. CDR3 length equals 13 residues. The V and J ends lost 4 bases and 8 bases respectively, with 12 bases between them. The germline V gene encodes CDR1 SGHRS and CDR2 YFSETQ. CDR3 sequence reads: CASSIGVGEKLFF. CDR3 DNA sequence: TGCGCCAGCAGCATCGGGGTGGGGGAAAAACTGTTTTTT.

This clonotype was picked up many times. V usage is TRBV5-5 and J usage is TRBJ1-1, with a tentative D call TRBD1 (5 bases). V shed 3 bases and J shed 3 bases, with 12 bases lying between them. Germline V CDR1 and CDR2: SGHKS, YYEKEE (reference sequence). There are 14 residues in the CDR3. This CDR3 is CASSSITGDTEAFF. Written as DNA, the CDR3 is TGTGCCAGCAGCTCCATTACGGGGGACACTGAAGCTTTCTTT.

This clonotype was seen many times. The chain has TRBV7-2 and TRBJ2-5, with a weak D call TRBD2 (7 bases). This CDR3 comprises 13 residues. The germline gives CDR1 SGHTA, CDR2 FQGNSA. Trimming left V 5 bases short and J 5 bases short, with 12 bases between. The CDR3 here is CASSQGGGETQYF. The CDR3 DNA is TGTGCCAGCAGCCAAGGGGGGGGGGAGACCCAGTACTTC.

Regarding this clonotype: Germline and junction disagree at one end, which may indicate a read error. The V gene is TRBV9, the J gene TRBJ1-5, with no clear D. From germline, CDR1 is SGDLS and CDR2 YYNGEE. This CDR3 has 8 residues. The CDR3 DNA reads as TGTGCCAGCAGCGCCACTAGTTTT. Translating it yields CASSATSF.

With regard to this clonotype: A read error may explain this, as a much larger clone is one base away. V gene TRBV20-1 combines with J gene TRBJ2-6; a possible D gene is TRBD1 (5 bases). The CDR3 covers 16 residues. Germline V gives CDR1 DFQATT, CDR2 SNEGSKA (reference sequence). In nucleotides, the CDR3 is TGCAGTGCTAGAGTACAGCGACGCTCTGGGGCCAGCGTCCTGGCTTTC. It translates to CSARVQRRSGASVLAF.

About this clonotype: This clone may be a read error of a much larger clone one base away. The conserved final phenylalanine or tryptophan is absent from the CDR3, which likely points to a read error. This chain links TRBV2 with TRBJ1-3; no definite D call. The CDR3 contains 15 residues. Trimming shortened V by 2 bases and J by 0 bases, and 8 bases separated the two germline ends. Germline CDR1 SNHLY, CDR2 FYNNEI. CDR3 residues: CASSETVNSGNTIYL. In DNA form, the CDR3 reads TGTGCCAGCAGTGAAACAGTCAACTCTGGAAACACCATATATCTT.

V and J are TRBV19 and TRBJ1-2; TRBD1 matches at 8 bases. Germline V gene data show CDR1 as LNHDA and CDR2 as SQIVND (reference sequence). CDR3 length equals 13 residues. J lost 5 bases, V lost 4 bases, and 3 bases had no gene match. The CDR3 spells CASSTGTGYGYTF. The CDR3 nucleotides are TGTGCCAGTAGTACGGGGACAGGTTATGGCTACACCTTC.

The sample holds many counts of this clonotype. The V call is TRBV20-1, the J call TRBJ2-2; 10 nucleotides match TRBD2. CDR3 size: 15 residues. Germline CDR1 is DFQATT and CDR2 is SNEGSKA (reference sequence). V lost 3 bases and J lost 5; bases outside the gene matches: 6. The CDR3: CSARAWTSGTGELFF. For the CDR3, the DNA is TGCAGTGCTAGGGCCTGGACTAGCGGAACCGGGGAGCTGTTTTTT.

CDR3 DNA: TGTGCCAGTAGTATCTTTAAGGGGAGTAACTATGGCTACACCTTC. Encoded protein: CASSIFKGSNYGYTF. The chain recombines TRBV19 with TRBJ1-2, with D possibly TRBD1 on 5 matching bases. CDR1 LNHDA and CDR2 SQIVND come from the germline V gene (reference sequence). V was clipped by 3 bases and J by 1 base, with 12 bases between them. The CDR3 has 15 residues.

This clonotype was seen at least ten times. The chain has TRBV9 and TRBJ1-1; unclear D gene. Trimming removed 0 bases from V and 3 bases from J, with 3 bases in between. The CDR3 runs 12 residues. Per the germline V gene, CDR1 is SGDLS and CDR2 is YYNGEE. The CDR3 sequence is CASSVGDTEAFF. DNA of the CDR3: TGTGCCAGCAGCGTAGGGGACACTGAAGCTTTCTTT. Together with reference TRBV9 and TRBJ1-1, the CDR3 gives the full variable domain: DSGVTQTPKHLITATGQRVTLRCSPRSGDLSVYWYQQSLDQGLQFLIQYYNGEERAKGNILERFSAQQFPDLHSELNLSSLELGDSALYFCASSVGDTEAFFGQGTRLTVV.

This clonotype was detected many times. The chain couples TRBV7-9 to TRBJ1-5, with no clear D. V was clipped by 3 bases and J by 4 bases, with 7 bases between them. Germline V gene data show CDR1 as SEHNR and CDR2 as FQNEAQ (reference sequence). CDR3 length: 13 amino acids. The CDR3 loop is CASSLSDNQPQHF. CDR3 DNA: TGTGCCAGCAGCTTGTCAGATAATCAGCCCCAGCATTTT.